This is a list of T cell receptor beta chains from one sample in a study of T cells in Graves' hyperthyroidism and ophthalmopathy. TCRdb reanalysed the multiplex PCR reads using MiXCR and keeps one entry per CDR3 protein. The sample has some 570,000 distinct CDR3 sequences, over 15% seen once. The sample comprised blood. Source of these receptors: a young woman with Graves' ophthalmopathy. The CDR3 runs from the conserved cysteine through the conserved F or W. A D gene is named only where the DNA matches it firmly. Only part of the rows carry a size: once, few, many, or a class if the clone is expanded.

v_gene,j_gene,d_gene,abundance,len,CDR3aa,CDR3nt
TRBV11-2,TRBJ1-4,NA,NA,14,CASKAEGFREKLFF,TGTGCCAGCAAGGCTGAGGGGTTTAGAGAAAAACTGTTTTTT
TRBV27,TRBJ2-1,NA,NA,15,CASSLGLGSNNEQFF,TGTGCCAGCAGTTTAGGTCTGGGCAGTAACAATGAGCAGTTCTTC
TRBV6-2/TRBV6-3,TRBJ1-2,NA,NA,16,CASTYGPGASYYGYTF,TGTGCCAGCACCTACGGCCCGGGGGCGAGTTACTATGGCTACACCTTC
TRBV4-1,TRBJ2-1,NA,many,15,CASSQSLGTTGEQFF,TGCGCCAGCAGCCAATCGCTAGGGACAACCGGTGAGCAGTTCTTC
TRBV20-1,TRBJ2-5,TRBD1,few,13,CSARNRGQETQYF,TGCAGTGCTAGAAACAGGGGCCAGGAGACCCAGTACTTC
TRBV6-1,TRBJ2-7,TRBD2,NA,16,CASSARTSGFTYEQYF,TGTGCCAGCAGTGCGAGGACTAGCGGGTTTACCTACGAGCAGTACTTC
TRBV4-2,TRBJ2-7,TRBD1,NA,15,CASSQGGQGSNEQYF,TGTGCCAGCAGCCAAGGGGGACAGGGGAGCAACGAGCAGTACTTC
TRBV5-1,TRBJ1-2,TRBD1,NA,15,CASSLEGQVYYGYTF,TGCGCCAGCAGCTTGGAGGGACAGGTGTACTATGGCTACACCTTC
TRBV13,TRBJ1-3,NA,NA,16,CASSPGGHHSGNTIYF,TGTGCCAGCAGCCCAGGCGGACATCACTCTGGAAACACCATATATTTT
TRBV6-6,TRBJ2-4,TRBD1,NA,12,CASGKGADIQYF,TGTGCCAGCGGAAAGGGGGCGGACATTCAGTACTTC
TRBV5-1,TRBJ1-1,TRBD1,many,16,CASSTARQGTNTEAFF,TGCGCCAGCAGCACCGCACGACAGGGGACGAACACTGAAGCTTTCTTT
TRBV7-8,TRBJ2-2,NA,many,14,CASSLDSNTGELFF,TGTGCCAGCAGCTTAGACTCCAACACCGGGGAGCTGTTTTTT
TRBV19,TRBJ2-1,TRBD1,NA,13,CASARGLYNEQFF,TGTGCCAGCGCCAGGGGGTTGTACAATGAGCAGTTCTTC
TRBV5-4,TRBJ2-1,TRBD2,NA,15,CASTLSGGKYNEQFF,TGTGCCAGCACCCTTAGCGGGGGGAAGTACAATGAGCAGTTCTTC
TRBV4-1,TRBJ1-4,NA,NA,12,CASSLPREKLFF,TGCGCCAGCAGCCTACCGCGCGAAAAACTGTTTTTT
TRBV7-9,TRBJ2-5,TRBD2,NA,15,CASSWLAGEQETQYF,TGTGCCAGCAGCTGGTTAGCGGGAGAACAAGAGACCCAGTACTTC
TRBV20-1,TRBJ2-6,NA,few,16,CSATSERSSGANVLTF,TGCAGTGCTACAAGCGAGAGAAGCTCTGGGGCCAACGTCCTGACTTTC
TRBV4-1,TRBJ1-2,NA,NA,14,CASSPGSLPYGYTF,TGCGCCAGCAGCCCAGGGAGTTTGCCCTATGGCTACACCTTC
TRBV5-1,TRBJ1-3,NA,NA,16,CASSSDGGPLGNTIYF,TGCGCCAGCAGCTCGGATGGTGGCCCTCTGGGAAACACCATATATTTT
TRBV13,TRBJ2-3,TRBD2,NA,14,CASSLGAGDDTQYF,TGTGCCAGCAGCTTAGGAGCGGGGGACGATACGCAGTATTTT
TRBV9,TRBJ1-6,NA,few,15,CASSVASSYNSPLHF,TGTGCCAGCAGCGTAGCGAGCTCCTATAATTCACCCCTCCACTTT
TRBV3-1,TRBJ2-7,TRBD2,NA,15,CASSQDWRGAYEQYF,TGTGCCAGCAGCCAAGATTGGCGGGGGGCCTACGAGCAGTACTTC
TRBV5-1,TRBJ2-2,TRBD2,NA,15,CASSQAGGPTGELFF,TGCGCCAGCAGCCAAGCGGGGGGGCCCACCGGGGAGCTGTTTTTT
TRBV6-1,TRBJ2-7,NA,many,18,CASSEALRPGHPSYEQYF,TGTGCCAGCAGTGAAGCGCTTCGACCGGGACACCCCTCCTACGAGCAGTACTTC
TRBV5-1,TRBJ2-3,NA,once,14,CASRSSGFTDTQYF,TGCGCCAGCAGGTCCTCGGGGTTCACAGATACGCAGTATTTT
TRBV14,TRBJ2-1,TRBD2,few,14,CASTAGGRGNEQFF,TGTGCCAGCACAGCGGGAGGGAGGGGCAATGAGCAGTTCTTC
TRBV7-9,TRBJ2-6,NA,NA,13,CASSPSGANVLTF,TGTGCCAGCAGCCCCTCTGGGGCCAACGTCCTGACTTTC
TRBV3-1,TRBJ1-2,NA,many,15,CASSQDRSVDYGYTF,TGTGCCAGCAGCCAAGATCGTAGCGTTGACTATGGCTACACCTTC
TRBV4-1,TRBJ1-1,TRBD1,many,14,CASSIRTGRTEAFF,TGCGCCAGCAGCATACGGACAGGGCGAACTGAAGCTTTCTTT
TRBV5-6,TRBJ1-1,TRBD1,many,17,CASSLETGGMMYTEAFF,TGTGCCAGCAGCTTGGAGACAGGGGGCATGATGTACACTGAAGCTTTCTTT
TRBV28,TRBJ2-7,TRBD2,many,17,CASSPGLAGGPSYEQYF,TGTGCCAGCAGTCCGGGACTAGCGGGAGGGCCTTCCTACGAGCAGTACTTC
TRBV27,TRBJ2-1,TRBD2,many,16,CASSFTSGGGNNEQFF,TGTGCCAGCAGTTTCACTAGCGGGGGGGGCAACAATGAGCAGTTCTTC
TRBV25-1,TRBJ1-4,NA,few,16,CASSEYMRGTNEKLFF,TGTGCCAGCAGTGAATACATGCGGGGCACTAATGAAAAACTGTTTTTT
TRBV20-1,TRBJ2-7,TRBD1,many,14,CSARDPGQPYEQYF,TGCAGTGCTAGGGACCCGGGACAGCCCTACGAGCAGTACTTC
TRBV9,TRBJ1-2,TRBD1,NA,15,CASSVGTGINYGYTF,TGTGCCAGCAGCGTAGGGACAGGGATAAACTATGGCTACACCTTC